The clone carrying this T cell receptor beta chain was counted between two and nine times. Its antigen is undetermined. This sample is drawn from a study of PD-1 blockade in classical Hodgkin lymphoma. Using immunoSEQ multiplex PCR, the repertoire was profiled, and TCRdb retains in-frame clones only, with some absent. This sample yields more than 15,000 clones, of which 65% are seen a single time; about 9% belongs to the top ten. The patients all showed relapse after autologous stem cell transplantation, while their brentuximab vedotin exposure varied. Points from the study as a whole: Individuals initiating nivolumab under 1 year after ASCT were excluded.

V dropped 1 base and J dropped 0 bases, with 13 bases sitting between them. This CDR3 has 17 residues. Germline CDR1 reads MNHNS; CDR2 reads SASEGT. Specimen: peripheral blood mononuclear cells (PBMCs), collected before the second cycle of nivolumab. This receptor was taken from a human donor with classical Hodgkin lymphoma. The V call is TRBV6-1, the J call TRBJ1-5, with D perhaps TRBD1 (5 bases). The CDR3 loop is CASSEVGRVNSNQPQHF. CDR3 coding DNA: TGTGCCAGCAGTGAAGTAGGCAGGGTAAATAGCAATCAGCCCCAGCATTTT.